These 32 T cell receptor beta chains originate from one sample sequenced in a study of CD8 T cells in ankylosing spondylitis. TCRdb itself ran the 5' RACE reads through MiXCR, one entry per CDR3 protein. The profile shows about 250,000 distinct CDR3 sequences, around 32% of them singletons. Sequenced: blood, either unsorted or a sorted T cell fraction (not recorded which). These receptors originate from a male donor with ankylosing spondylitis or in good health (not recorded which).

For the CDR3, the DNA is TGTGCCAGCAGCCAGGACAGTAGCTCCTACAATGAGCAGTTCTTC. Its protein product is CASSQDSSSYNEQFF. The rearrangement uses TRBV28 and TRBJ2-1; the D gene is possibly TRBD1 (6 bases). Germline values: CDR1 MDHEN, CDR2 SYDVKM. This CDR3 has 15 amino acids. The V gene lost 6 bases and the J gene lost 0 bases, with 12 bases spanning the gap.

The genes are TRBV13 and TRBJ2-7, with a weak D call TRBD2 (7 bases). This CDR3 region has 14 residues. Trimming took off 8 bases at V and 2 bases at J, with 16 bases between the two ends. The germline CDR1 and CDR2 sequences are PRHDT and FYEKMQ (reference sequence). The CDR3 DNA reads as TGTGCCAGCCGGATAGGGCGGGGGCCCTACGAGCAGTACTTC. Translation: CASRIGRGPYEQYF.

This clonotype was counted only a few times. The genes are TRBV15 and TRBJ2-3; D possibly corresponds to TRBD2 (6 bases). Germline-derived CDR1 and CDR2 are LNHNV and YYDKDF (reference sequence). The CDR3 runs 14 residues. V was trimmed by 3 bases and J by 4 bases, leaving 11 bases between them. In DNA, the CDR3 is TGTGCCACCAGCAGGAAGGGACTGGCAGATACGCAGTATTTT. Protein: CATSRKGLADTQYF.

This clonotype was detected a few times. The chain couples TRBV6-1 to TRBJ2-5; 9 bases align to TRBD1. J lost 6 bases, V lost 6 bases, and 5 bases had no gene match. The germline V gene encodes CDR1 MNHNS and CDR2 SASEGT. The CDR3 totals 13 residues. CDR3 coding DNA: TGTGCCAGCAGAGATGGACAGGGGCAGACCCAGTACTTC. Residues: CASRDGQGQTQYF.

The chain is built from TRBV7-9 and TRBJ2-1; D might be TRBD1 (6 bases). This CDR3 contains 13 residues. The germline V and J ends were trimmed by 2 bases and 7 bases, with 9 bases remaining between them. Per the germline V gene, CDR1 is SEHNR and CDR2 is FQNEAQ (reference sequence). DNA of the CDR3: TGTGCCAGCAGCTTACTCCAGGGGAATGAGCAGTTCTTC. Protein: CASSLLQGNEQFF.

The chain joins TRBV29-1 to TRBJ2-1; D not certain. This CDR3 contains 11 residues. Germline V gene sequence: CDR1 SQVTM, CDR2 ANQGSEA. Trimming took off 8 bases at V and 4 bases at J, with 9 bases between the two ends. The CDR3 nucleotides read TGCAGCTCGACCGGGTACAATGAGCAGTTCTTC. Translated, it gives CSSTGYNEQFF.

This clonotype was observed at least ten times. The chain joins TRBV20-1 to TRBJ1-1, with D hard to call. CDR1 and CDR2 (germline): DFQATT, SNEGSKA (reference sequence). Trimming stripped 4 bases from V and 0 bases from J, with 9 bases between. The CDR3 loop spans 13 amino acids. This CDR3 is CSATSVVNTEAFF. The CDR3 DNA follows: TGCAGTGCTACCTCGGTGGTGAACACTGAAGCTTTCTTT.

The V call is TRBV5-1, the J call TRBJ1-4, with D perhaps TRBD1 (5 bases). CDR1 is SGHRS and CDR2 is YFSETQ in the germline V gene. The CDR3 sequence is 14 residues long. Deletions cut 3 bases from V and 5 bases from J, with 11 bases between. The CDR3 spells CASSWGGLNEKLFF. The CDR3 DNA sequence: TGCGCCAGCAGCTGGGGGGGACTCAATGAAAAACTGTTTTTT.

This clonotype was observed a handful of times. V usage is TRBV29-1 and J usage is TRBJ2-7; D is uncertain. The CDR3 spans 12 residues. Germline-derived CDR1 and CDR2 are SQVTM and ANQGSEA. The ends were cut back, 0 bases at V and 4 bases at J, with 7 bases in the middle. CDR3 DNA: TGCAGCGTTGAAGATCGGGCTTACGAGCAGTACTTC. Translated: CSVEDRAYEQYF.

The V gene is TRBV6-5, the J gene TRBJ2-1; TRBD2 matches at 13 bases. The CDR3 is made up of 16 amino acids. CDR1 and CDR2 from the germline V gene are MNHEY and SVGAGI. V trimming: 0 bases; J trimming: 7 bases; junction bases outside the gene matches: 3. CDR3 nucleotide sequence: TGTGCCAGCAGTTACTCGATGGGACTAGCGGGGAATGAGCAGTTCTTC. Its translation is CASSYSMGLAGNEQFF.

This clonotype was seen ten or more times. This sequence joins TRBV20-1 and TRBJ1-2; 7 bases fit TRBD1. The CDR3 contains 17 residues. CDR1 and CDR2 from the germline V gene are DFQATT and SNEGSKA (reference sequence). CDR3 DNA sequence: TGCAGGGCCGTACCCCCAACCCCGGACAGGCTCACCTATGGCTACACCTTC. Translating it yields CRAVPPTPDRLTYGYTF.

The V gene is TRBV20-1, the J gene TRBJ2-7; 9 bases fit TRBD1. Germline V gene data show CDR1 as DFQATT and CDR2 as SNEGSKA (reference sequence). Unmatched junction bases numbered 12, after V lost 6 bases and J lost 0 bases. The CDR3 spans 16 residues. CDR3 DNA sequence: TGCAGTGCGACTGACGCCGGGACAGGGAACTCCTACGAGCAGTACTTC. Translation: CSATDAGTGNSYEQYF.

The chain is built from TRBV12-3 or TRBV12-4 and TRBJ1-1; D may be TRBD1 (6 bases). V lost 5 bases to trimming and J lost 6 bases, with 22 bases between them. This CDR3 has 16 amino acids. The CDR3, as DNA: TGTGCCAGCAGTCAAACGGGACACCCTGTAGGACCTGAAGCTTTCTTT. Amino acids: CASSQTGHPVGPEAFF.

The chain is built from TRBV7-2 and TRBJ2-6; 10 positions agree with TRBD2. Germline CDR1 and CDR2: SGHTA and FQGNSA. The CDR3 runs 16 residues. V was pared by 7 bases and J by 4 bases, with 7 bases of the junction left unmatched. In nucleotides, the CDR3 is TGTGCCAGCATCCAGACTAGCGGGCCCGGGGCCAACGTCCTGACTTTC. It codes for CASIQTSGPGANVLTF.

J is TRBJ1-6 and V is TRBV6-5; D gene unclear. The germline V gene encodes CDR1 MNHEY and CDR2 SVGAGI. This CDR3 has 18 residues. Deletions cut 4 bases from V and 4 bases from J, with 20 bases between. The CDR3 DNA reads TGTGCCAGCAGTTGGGATATTGGTAGGGCGAGGTATAATTCACCCCTCCACTTT. This translates into CASSWDIGRARYNSPLHF.

Concerning this clonotype: It is unclear where the CDR3 begins or ends on the DNA, so no DNA is shown, and the CDR3 is as TCRdb lists it. V and J are TRBV6-2 or TRBV6-3 and TRBJ1-1. Germline V gene data show CDR1 as MNHEY and CDR2 as SVGEGT. The CDR3 has 13 amino acids, counting both end residues. The CDR3 loop is CASILAPNTEAFF.

The chain is built from TRBV12-3 or TRBV12-4 and TRBJ1-1; 9 bases line up with TRBD1. This CDR3 has 14 residues. Trimming took 6 bases from V and 1 from J; bases not matched to a gene: 3. The CDR3 DNA is TGTGCCAGCAGACCGGGACAGGGGAACACTGAAGCTTTCTTT. Protein: CASRPGQGNTEAFF.

The V call is TRBV20-1, the J call TRBJ2-4; D may be TRBD1 or TRBD2 (5 bases each). Trimming took 2 bases from V and 8 from J, leaving 13 bases between them. Germline V gives CDR1 DFQATT, CDR2 SNEGSKA (reference sequence). The CDR3 covers 13 residues. In nucleotides, the CDR3 is TGCAGTGCTAGACCGGGGCTAACGGACATTCAGTACTTC. Protein: CSARPGLTDIQYF.

A few counts support this clonotype. V usage is TRBV20-1 and J usage is TRBJ2-7; the D call may be TRBD1 or TRBD2 (5 bases each). Germline V gives CDR1 DFQATT, CDR2 SNEGSKA (reference sequence). The CDR3 is made up of 14 amino acids. V was cut by 1 base and J by 5 bases, with 15 bases left in between. The CDR3 is CSARARGPRNEQYF. CDR3 DNA: TGCAGTGCTAGAGCCCGGGGCCCTAGGAACGAGCAGTACTTC.

J is TRBJ2-1 and V is TRBV20-1, with 8 bases fitting TRBD2. This CDR3 region has 14 residues. The trim removed 6 bases at V and 9 bases at J, leaving 13 bases unmatched. Per germline, CDR1 DFQATT and CDR2 SNEGSKA (reference sequence). CDR3 amino acids: CSAPRGLAKTEQFF. The DNA for the CDR3 is TGCAGTGCCCCTCGAGGACTAGCCAAGACTGAGCAGTTCTTC.

About this clonotype: A junction boundary mismatches the germline segment, possibly from a read error. V and J are TRBV5-3 and TRBJ2-1; D is undetermined. TRBV5-3 is identified as an open reading frame with a role that is uncertain. This CDR3 is 9 amino acids long. Written as DNA, the CDR3 is TGTGCCAGAAGCTTGGGGAGACTCTTC. Its protein product is CARSLGRLF.

Only a few counts were recorded for this clonotype. The chain recombines TRBV5-1 with TRBJ1-4, with D unclear. V was clipped by 0 bases and J by 3 bases, with 6 bases between them. Germline V gene sequence: CDR1 SGHRS, CDR2 YFSETQ. The CDR3 covers 14 residues. CDR3 sequence: CASSLETPNEKLFF. For the CDR3, the DNA is TGCGCCAGCAGCTTGGAAACACCTAATGAAAAACTGTTTTTT.

V is TRBV12-3 or TRBV12-4 and J is TRBJ2-2, with D uncertain. The CDR3 is made up of 14 amino acids. Trimming pared 1 base from V and 1 base from J, leaving 4 bases between. CDR3 bases: TGTGCCAGCAGTTTAGTTGTGAACACCGGGGAGCTGTTTTTT. This gives the protein CASSLVVNTGELFF.

This clonotype has ten or more counts. The gene calls are TRBV6-1 and TRBJ2-1, with 10 bases aligning to TRBD1. Germline CDR1 and CDR2: MNHNS and SASEGT. CDR3 length equals 15 residues. J gave up 8 bases and V 5 bases, and 9 bases lay outside the gene matches. Written as DNA, the CDR3 is TGTGCCAGCAGTCCGGGACAGGGGAGTTTAGATGAGCAGTTCTTC. This codes for CASSPGQGSLDEQFF.

This rearrangement joins TRBV10-3 to TRBJ2-1, with 8 positions matching TRBD1. The CDR3 is 15 amino acids. V trimming: 0 bases; J trimming: 9 bases; junction bases outside the gene matches: 7. CDR1 is ENHRY, CDR2 SYGVKD, per germline. CDR3 sequence reads: CAISESQGEVGEQFF. The DNA for the CDR3 is TGTGCCATCAGTGAGTCACAGGGGGAGGTGGGTGAGCAGTTCTTC.

This clonotype was seen more than once but under ten times. The chain combines TRBV7-4 with TRBJ2-3; a weak D match, TRBD2 (5 bases). In germline, CDR1 is SGHVT, CDR2 SQSDAQ. The CDR3 totals 15 residues. V lost 11 bases, J lost 4 bases, and 22 bases lay in between. CDR3 region: CAPMGGWDPPDTQYF. The CDR3, as DNA: TGTGCCCCAATGGGCGGGTGGGATCCACCAGATACGCAGTATTTT.

This clonotype was detected only a few times. The chain is built from TRBV5-1 and TRBJ2-1; tentatively, D is TRBD2 (6 bases). The CDR3 runs to 14 residues. The V end was cut by 2 bases, the J end by 10 bases, with 16 bases between. Germline V lookup: CDR1 SGHRS, CDR2 YFSETQ. CDR3 loop: CASSFVQGGEEQFF. Written as DNA, the CDR3 is TGCGCCAGCAGCTTTGTTCAGGGCGGGGAGGAGCAGTTCTTC.

This clonotype was seen a few times. The chain has TRBV6-5 and TRBJ2-3; D ambiguous. This CDR3 region has 17 residues. The V gene's germline CDR1 is MNHEY and CDR2 SVGAGI. The V end lost 2 bases, the J end lost 0 bases, and 15 bases lay between the germline ends. Here the CDR3 reads CASSYVQTITSTDTQYF. The CDR3 DNA follows: TGTGCCAGCAGTTACGTACAGACGATTACTAGCACAGATACGCAGTATTTT.

V and J are TRBV29-1 and TRBJ2-5; D is perhaps TRBD1 (5 bases). The germline V gene encodes CDR1 SQVTM and CDR2 ANQGSEA. The CDR3 is 13 amino acids. Trimming shortened V by 5 bases and J by 4 bases, and 14 bases separated the two germline ends. Here the CDR3 DNA reads TGCAGCGTTTACTACACAGGAGCAGAGACCCAGTACTTC. Residues: CSVYYTGAETQYF.

At least ten counts were recorded for this clonotype. V gene TRBV20-1 combines with J gene TRBJ2-3; D is possibly TRBD1 or TRBD2 (6 bases each). The CDR3 runs to 14 residues. Per germline, CDR1 DFQATT and CDR2 SNEGSKA (reference sequence). V lost 5 bases to trimming and J lost 1 base, with 13 bases between them. CDR3 residues: CSASGAPGTDTQYF. The CDR3 coding sequence is TGCAGTGCTTCGGGGGCCCCCGGCACAGATACGCAGTATTTT.

This clonotype was counted once. The V call is TRBV11-2, the J call TRBJ2-5, with D tentatively TRBD2 (5 bases). The V gene's germline CDR1 is SGHAT and CDR2 FQNNGV. This CDR3 comprises 16 residues. Trimming took off 5 bases at V and 3 bases at J, with 19 bases between the two ends. CDR3 amino acids: CASSILGVSEEETQYF. In nucleotides, the CDR3 is TGTGCCAGCAGCATCCTCGGGGTTTCGGAAGAAGAGACCCAGTACTTC.

V and J are TRBV7-9 and TRBJ2-5; 9 bases are a match to TRBD1. The CDR3 runs 15 residues. Germline loops: CDR1 SEHNR, CDR2 FQNEAQ (reference sequence). The V and J ends lost 6 bases and 5 bases, in that order; junction bases with no gene match: 10. Here the CDR3 reads CASSSRTGEGETQYF. The CDR3 DNA sequence: TGTGCCAGCAGTTCCCGGACAGGGGAGGGCGAGACCCAGTACTTC.